This T cell receptor beta chain originates from a study of cytomegalovirus exposure and HLA in healthy donors. The CDR3 sequence is 18 residues long. V lost 5 bases to trimming and J lost 0 bases; unmatched junction nucleotides: 9. CDR1 PRHDT and CDR2 FYEKMQ come from the germline V gene (reference sequence). With 60 Vbeta and 13 Jbeta primers, the PCR was carried out. Libraries were prepared by immunoSEQ multiplex PCR; TCRdb keeps only in-frame clonotypes and omits some of them. This sample has more than 90,000 clones, with 65% to 80% found just once. The origin of this receptor is a man aged 25-40 years in good health and CMV-seropositive. The sequencing sample was made of PBMCs. The J gene is TRBJ2-2, the V gene TRBV13; 10 bases match TRBD2. CDR3 residues: CASSGSGGLVSNTGELFF. CDR3 DNA: TGTGCCAGCAGCGGTAGCGGGGGGCTAGTATCGAACACCGGGGAGCTGTTTTTT. Using reference TRBV13 and TRBJ2-2 for the parts outside the CDR3, the full variable domain is AAGVIQSPRHLIKEKRETATLKCYPIPRHDTVYWYQQGPGQDPQFLISFYEKMQSDKGSIPDRFSAQQFSDYHSELNMSSLELGDSALYFCASSGSGGLVSNTGELFFGEGSRLTVL.